This TCR beta chain was retrieved from a study of shared clonotypes between healthy human individuals. Original handling: Junction-only immunoSEQ sequences carried no quality scores, so filtering differed. The repertoire was sequenced with immunoSEQ multiplex PCR; TCRdb's copy has only in-frame clones and lacks some. V, J and clone size are taken as reported in that table, and D and trimming were inferred from the DNA itself. The sample comprises approximately 2.3 million clones, approximately 95% of which are singletons, and under 0.45% rests with the top ten. Per germline, CDR1 MNHEY and CDR2 SVGAGI. V shed 5 bases and J shed 7 bases, with 11 bases lying between them. CDR3 size: 13 residues. Broader study findings: Non-shared clonotypes displayed generation probabilities falling below those of clonotypes present in all four donors. Deeper or shallower sequencing was expected to change how clonotypes are shared among donors.

Concerning this clone: Antigen specificity is unknown.

Donors were healthy HIV-negative adults without recent acute infections or vaccinations. The TCR originated in a man younger than 35 in good health. Some clones in this sample may be carry-over from other donors' samples. This sequence joins TRBV6-5 and TRBJ2-2; D ambiguous. Input material: naive CD4+ T cells from PBMCs. Subset in this sample: CD45RA+ positively selected. In DNA form, the CDR3 reads TGTGCCAGCAGTCCACTACCGGTCGGGGAGCTGTTTTTT. Translating gives CASSPLPVGELFF.